A single sample is the source of the 27 T cell receptor beta chains below, sequenced in a study of siplizumab effects on memory and regulatory T cells. Clones were read by immunoSEQ multiplex PCR, and TCRdb kept only the in-frame ones, dropping some. Counted here are 90,000 to 120,000 clones, about nine tenths occurring once; the ten biggest clones make up roughly 2.5%. Sequencing input: CD4+ T cells sorted from blood. The receptors were gathered from a human donor in good health. Some clones in this sample may be carry-over from other donors' samples.

The chain couples TRBV19 to TRBJ1-2; 9 bases align to TRBD1. V shed 6 bases, J shed 8 bases, and the junction held 10 bases outside the gene matches. The germline V gene encodes CDR1 LNHDA and CDR2 SQIVND (reference sequence). The CDR3 sequence is 14 residues long. The CDR3 is CASRNSGTGYGYTF. CDR3 coding DNA: TGTGCCAGTAGGAATTCCGGGACAGGGTACGGCTACACCTTC.

This chain uses TRBV28 with TRBJ2-7; 9 nucleotides align to TRBD2. Unmatched junction bases numbered 12, after V lost 6 bases and J lost 6 bases. The germline V gene has CDR1 MDHEN and CDR2 SYDVKM. This CDR3 comprises 15 residues. The CDR3 DNA is TGTGCCAGCAGCAGGCGGGCTAGCGGGATTCGCGAGCAGTACTTC. Protein product: CASSRRASGIREQYF.

This chain joins TRBV27 and TRBJ2-1; weak D call: TRBD2 (5 bases). V dropped 5 bases and J dropped 9 bases, with 8 bases sitting between them. Germline V gene sequence: CDR1 MNHEY, CDR2 SMNVEV (reference sequence). The CDR3 sequence is 11 residues long. CDR3 protein: CASSVGSEQFF. DNA for the CDR3: TGTGCCAGCAGTGTAGGGAGTGAGCAGTTCTTC.

The chain links TRBV2 to TRBJ1-6; D gene uncertain. The V gene lost 7 bases and the J gene lost 8 bases, with 12 bases spanning the gap. Germline-derived CDR1 and CDR2 are SNHLY and FYNNEI. The CDR3 runs to 13 residues. The CDR3: CASKADGDSPLHF. In DNA, the CDR3 is TGTGCCAGCAAAGCGGACGGAGATTCACCCCTCCACTTT.

The rearrangement uses TRBV28 and TRBJ2-1; 9 positions agree with TRBD1. J gave up 9 bases and V 6 bases, and 18 bases lay outside the gene matches. This CDR3 has 17 residues. CDR1 is MDHEN, CDR2 SYDVKM, per germline. The CDR3 DNA is TGTGCCAGCAGCCGGACTTTGGGCTGGGACAGGGTAGTTGAGCAGTTCTTC. Protein sequence: CASSRTLGWDRVVEQFF.

The chain is built from TRBV11-2 and TRBJ2-4; D unclear. Trimming took 6 bases from V and 0 from J, leaving 12 bases between them. CDR3 length: 15 residues. Looked up from germline, CDR1 is SGHAT and CDR2 is FQNNGV. CDR3 nucleotides: TGTGCCAGCAGACCGACGTCAGTAGCCAAAAACATTCAGTACTTC. This codes for CASRPTSVAKNIQYF. Variable domain in full (rest from reference TRBV11-2 and TRBJ2-4): EAGVAQSPRYKIIEKRQSVAFWCNPISGHATLYWYQQILGQGPKLLIQFQNNGVVDDSQLPKDRFSAERLKGVDSTLKIQPAKLEDSAVYLCASRPTSVAKNIQYFGAGTRLSVL.

This clone appeared once. The V call is TRBV13, the J call TRBJ2-5, with D perhaps matching TRBD2 (6 bases). V lost 4 bases to trimming and J lost 4 bases, with 19 bases between them. This CDR3 spans 16 amino acids. In germline, CDR1 is PRHDT, CDR2 FYEKMQ (reference sequence). CDR3 in DNA: TGTGCCAGCAGCTCTCCCGGGGGTGCTAAATCAGAGACCCAGTACTTC. Protein product: CASSSPGGAKSETQYF.

The chain has TRBV5-3 and TRBJ1-2; 7 bases are shared with TRBD1. TRBV5-3 is placed among ORFs of uncertain function. There are 16 residues in the CDR3. V gave up 3 bases and J gave up 5 bases; unmatched junction bases: 13. CDR3 in amino acids: CARSYEQGRVRYGYTF. In DNA, the CDR3 is TGTGCCAGAAGCTACGAACAGGGGAGGGTTAGGTATGGCTACACCTTC.

The rearrangement links TRBV7-3 to TRBJ2-3; no reliable D call. Germline CDR1 is SGHTA and CDR2 is FQGTGA. Trimming pared 2 bases from V and 3 bases from J, leaving 12 bases between. The CDR3 is 15 residues long. Here the CDR3 reads CASSLSSSWTDTQYF. The CDR3 DNA sequence: TGTGCCAGCAGCTTATCTTCCAGTTGGACAGATACGCAGTATTTT. The whole variable domain, filled in from reference TRBV7-3 and TRBJ2-3, reads GAGVSQTPSNKVTEKGKYVELRCDPISGHTALYWYRQSLGQGPEFLIYFQGTGAADDSGLPNDRFFAVRPEGSVSTLKIQRTERGDSAVYLCASSLSSSWTDTQYFGPGTRLTVL.

The CDR3 DNA sequence: TGTGCCAGTATGGGCAGCTCCTACGAGCAGTACTTC. Its translation is CASMGSSYEQYF. The chain recombines TRBV19 with TRBJ2-7; no clear D gene. This CDR3 has 12 residues. V was pared by 7 bases and J by 0 bases, with 7 bases between. Germline CDR1 reads LNHDA; CDR2 reads SQIVND (reference sequence).

The chain links TRBV7-9 to TRBJ2-5; D unclear. The germline V and J ends were trimmed by 8 bases and 1 base, with 11 bases remaining between them. Germline V CDR1 and CDR2: SEHNR, FQNEAQ (reference sequence). This CDR3 contains 13 residues. The DNA of the CDR3 is TGTGCCAGCTGCCGGGTCAGCCAAGAGACCCAGTACTTC. Protein product: CASCRVSQETQYF.

The chain links TRBV5-1 to TRBJ1-4, with TRBD1 matching 8 bases. Losses at the gene ends were 8 bases for V and 7 bases for J; bases not matched to a gene: 16. Germline CDR1 and CDR2: SGHRS and YFSETQ. This CDR3 spans 16 amino acids. CDR3 DNA sequence: TGCGCCAGTGCACCGGGACAGGACTTAGGGAGTGAAAAACTGTTTTTT. This codes for CASAPGQDLGSEKLFF.

This clone was detected only once. This CDR3 reads CASSPLGGEGAFF. The CDR3 DNA follows: TGTGCCAGCTCACCACTAGGAGGGGAAGGAGCTTTCTTT. The V and J genes are TRBV18 and TRBJ1-1; possibly TRBD1 for D (5 bases). The ends were cut back, 1 base at V and 10 bases at J, with 13 bases in the middle. Germline V gene data show CDR1 as KGHSH and CDR2 as LQKENI. This CDR3 comprises 13 residues.

The chain has TRBV9 and TRBJ2-2; 7 bases line up with TRBD1. After removal of 4 bases from V and 8 bases from J, the junction contained 11 bases not matched to a gene. The CDR3 sequence is 15 residues long. Germline values: CDR1 SGDLS, CDR2 YYNGEE. The CDR3 here is CASSRGTGASGELFF. The CDR3 DNA reads as TGTGCCAGCAGCAGGGGCACAGGGGCTTCGGGGGAGCTGTTTTTT. Drawing the rest from reference TRBV9 and TRBJ2-2, the complete variable domain is DSGVTQTPKHLITATGQRVTLRCSPRSGDLSVYWYQQSLDQGLQFLIQYYNGEERAKGNILERFSAQQFPDLHSELNLSSLELGDSALYFCASSRGTGASGELFFGEGSRLTVL.

The J gene is TRBJ1-2, the V gene TRBV27; tentatively, D is TRBD1 (6 bases). V lost 0 bases and J 5 bases, leaving 16 bases between the germline ends. The CDR3 covers 16 residues. Germline CDR1 is MNHEY and CDR2 is SMNVEV (reference sequence). The CDR3 here is CASSLSVQGWPYGYTF. CDR3 nucleotides: TGTGCCAGCAGTTTATCGGTCCAGGGGTGGCCTTATGGCTACACCTTC.

The chain couples TRBV6-1 to TRBJ2-2; no clear D gene. The ends were cut back, 8 bases at V and 1 base at J, with 8 bases in the middle. Germline V lookup: CDR1 MNHNS, CDR2 SASEGT. The CDR3 is 13 amino acids. As DNA, the CDR3 is TGTGCCAGCCTTGGGGTGAACACCGGGGAGCTGTTTTTT. The encoded protein is CASLGVNTGELFF.

The chain uses TRBV2 and TRBJ2-3; 8 bases are a match to TRBD2. The germline CDR1 and CDR2 sequences are SNHLY and FYNNEI. Trimming cost V 8 bases and J 6 bases; bases outside gene matches: 7. The CDR3 consists of 13 residues. The CDR3 DNA sequence: TGTGCCAGCGGCGGGGGGCGCCAGGATACGCAGTATTTT. This codes for CASGGGRQDTQYF.

The CDR3 region has the DNA TGTGCCAGCAGCTTGGGACTACCAGAGGAGACCCAGTACTTC. It translates to CASSLGLPEETQYF. The rearrangement links TRBV5-6 to TRBJ2-5; tentative D call: TRBD2 (5 bases). The V end lost 0 bases, the J end lost 5 bases, and 11 bases lay between the germline ends. The CDR3 runs 14 residues. The germline V gene encodes CDR1 SGHDT and CDR2 YYEEEE.

This chain connects TRBV2 to TRBJ2-1; D is tentatively TRBD1 or TRBD2 (5 bases each). CDR1 SNHLY and CDR2 FYNNEI come from the germline V gene. This CDR3 contains 14 residues. V was pared by 8 bases and J by 3 bases, with 14 bases between. The CDR3: CASARDGLYNEQFF. The CDR3 nucleotides read TGTGCCAGCGCGAGGGACGGTCTCTACAATGAGCAGTTCTTC.

This chain links TRBV2 with TRBJ1-1, with D possibly TRBD1 on 6 matching bases. V lost 7 bases and J lost 7, with 10 bases in between. The CDR3 length is 11 residues. Germline CDR1 and CDR2: SNHLY and FYNNEI. The CDR3 reads CASIKQGEAFF. CDR3 nucleotide sequence: TGTGCCAGCATCAAACAGGGTGAAGCTTTCTTT.

This chain joins TRBV5-6 and TRBJ1-3; no reliable D call. The CDR3 is 13 amino acids. Trimming took off 0 bases at V and 6 bases at J, with 7 bases between the two ends. CDR1 SGHDT and CDR2 YYEEEE come from the germline V gene. The CDR3: CASSLGGVNTIYF. Written as DNA, the CDR3 is TGTGCCAGCAGCTTGGGCGGCGTAAACACCATATATTTT.

The chain has TRBV7-9 and TRBJ1-1; D might be TRBD1 (6 bases). The CDR3 has 11 amino acids. Trimming shortened V by 5 bases and J by 8 bases, and 9 bases separated the two germline ends. In germline, CDR1 is SEHNR, CDR2 FQNEAQ (reference sequence). The CDR3: CASSQTGEAFF. The CDR3 DNA reads as TGTGCCAGCAGCCAAACAGGGGAAGCTTTCTTT.

The CDR3 region is CASSEWGTSGKETQYF. DNA of the CDR3: TGTGCCAGCAGTGAATGGGGGACTAGCGGAAAAGAGACCCAGTACTTC. The gene calls are TRBV2 and TRBJ2-5; 11 nucleotides align to TRBD2. This CDR3 has 16 amino acids. After removal of 2 bases from V and 3 bases from J, the junction contained 5 bases not matched to a gene. Germline V gene sequence: CDR1 SNHLY, CDR2 FYNNEI.

V gene TRBV6-1 combines with J gene TRBJ2-5, with TRBD1 matching 7 bases. Germline-derived CDR1 and CDR2 are MNHNS and SASEGT. This CDR3 region has 14 residues. V shed 6 bases and J 2 bases; nucleotides not matched to a gene: 6. CDR3 DNA: TGTGCCAGCAGCTTCAAACAGGGGCAAGAGACCCAGTACTTC. Its translation is CASSFKQGQETQYF.

The V gene is TRBV5-1, the J gene TRBJ2-5; D is perhaps TRBD1 (6 bases). Germline V gene lookup returns CDR1 SGHRS and CDR2 YFSETQ. The CDR3 covers 14 residues. Between the trimmed V and J ends, which lost 4 bases and 2 bases, there was a span of 12 bases. CDR3 in amino acids: CASSPLTGQETQYF. The CDR3 DNA follows: TGCGCCAGCAGCCCGTTGACAGGACAAGAGACCCAGTACTTC. The full variable domain, with the rest looked up from reference TRBV5-1 and TRBJ2-5, is KAGVTQTPRYLIKTRGQQVTLSCSPISGHRSVSWYQQTPGQGLQFLFEYFSETQRNKGNFPGRFSGRQFSNSRSEMNVSTLELGDSALYLCASSPLTGQETQYFGPGTRLLVL.

This clone was recorded a few times. The chain recombines TRBV11-1 with TRBJ2-2; no definite D call. The CDR3 loop spans 14 amino acids. Germline CDR1 SGHAT, CDR2 FQDESV (reference sequence). V lost 1 base and J 1 base, leaving 4 bases between the germline ends. CDR3 loop: CASSLDLNTGELFF. The CDR3 DNA follows: TGTGCCAGCAGCTTAGACCTGAACACCGGGGAGCTGTTTTTT. Combining the CDR3 with reference TRBV11-1 and TRBJ2-2 gives the whole variable domain EAEVAQSPRYKITEKSQAVAFWCDPISGHATLYWYRQILGQGPELLVQFQDESVVDDSQLPKDRFSAERLKGVDSTLKIQPAELGDSAMYLCASSLDLNTGELFFGEGSRLTVL.

V gene TRBV2 combines with J gene TRBJ2-1; D assignment may be TRBD1 or TRBD2 (6 bases each). Trimming stripped 9 bases from V and 8 bases from J, with 23 bases between. This CDR3 is 15 amino acids long. Germline assignment: CDR1 SNHLY and CDR2 FYNNEI. CDR3 residues: CARGGGGTRYDEQFF. The CDR3, as DNA: TGTGCCAGGGGGGGTGGCGGGACACGGTATGATGAGCAGTTCTTC.